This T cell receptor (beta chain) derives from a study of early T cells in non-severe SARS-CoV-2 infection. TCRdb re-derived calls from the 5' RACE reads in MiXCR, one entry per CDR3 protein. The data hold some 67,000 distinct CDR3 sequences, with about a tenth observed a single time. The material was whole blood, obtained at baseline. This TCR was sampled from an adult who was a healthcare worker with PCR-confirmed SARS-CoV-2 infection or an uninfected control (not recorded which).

The CDR3 protein is CSATGLAGTETQYF. In nucleotides, the CDR3 is TGCAGTGCTACGGGACTAGCGGGAACGGAGACCCAGTACTTC. The chain employs TRBV20-1 and TRBJ2-5, with TRBD2 matching 13 bases. After removal of 4 bases from V and 5 bases from J, the junction contained 4 bases not matched to a gene. This CDR3 has 14 residues. Germline V gene sequence: CDR1 DFQATT, CDR2 SNEGSKA (reference sequence).